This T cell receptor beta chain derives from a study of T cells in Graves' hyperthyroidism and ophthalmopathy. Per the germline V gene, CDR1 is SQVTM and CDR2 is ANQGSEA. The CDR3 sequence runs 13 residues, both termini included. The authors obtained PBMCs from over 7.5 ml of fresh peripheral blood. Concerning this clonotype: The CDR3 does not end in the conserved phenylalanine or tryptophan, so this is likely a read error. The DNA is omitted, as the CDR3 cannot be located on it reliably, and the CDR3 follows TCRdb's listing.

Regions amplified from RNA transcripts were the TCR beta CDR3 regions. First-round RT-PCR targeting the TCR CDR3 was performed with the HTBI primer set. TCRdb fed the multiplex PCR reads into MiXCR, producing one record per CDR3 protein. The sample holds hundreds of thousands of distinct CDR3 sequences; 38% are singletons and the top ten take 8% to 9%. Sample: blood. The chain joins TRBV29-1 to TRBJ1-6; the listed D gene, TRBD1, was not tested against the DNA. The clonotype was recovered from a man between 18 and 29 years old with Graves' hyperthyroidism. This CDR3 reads CSAMDSFNSPLQS.